The rows below give T cell receptor beta chains drawn from one sample of a study of monozygotic twins with inflammatory bowel disease. TCRdb processed the 5' RACE reads again and assigns one entry to each CDR3 protein, with no DNA. Here the sample table reports about 160,000 distinct CDR3 sequences. The sequencing sample was made of blood. The receptors were gathered from a human donor with ulcerative colitis or Crohn's disease, or a healthy co-twin of an affected twin (not recorded which). The CDR3 runs from the conserved cysteine through the conserved F or W.

v_call: TRBV7-9; j_call: TRBJ2-2; cdr3_aa: CASSLGDSTTGELFF
v_call: TRBV7-9; j_call: TRBJ2-3; cdr3_aa: CASSQRVADTQYF
v_call: TRBV2; j_call: TRBJ2-1; cdr3_aa: CASDKDSYYNEQFF
v_call: TRBV6-2/TRBV6-3; j_call: TRBJ2-7; cdr3_aa: CASSPPGLAVSSYEQYF
v_call: TRBV5-1; j_call: TRBJ2-1; cdr3_aa: CASSQLAGGPGSYNEQFF
v_call: TRBV25-1; j_call: TRBJ1-6; cdr3_aa: CASLAGGNSPLHF
v_call: TRBV27; j_call: TRBJ1-6; cdr3_aa: CASSLYPEDDNSPLHF
v_call: TRBV6-2/TRBV6-3; j_call: TRBJ1-1; cdr3_aa: CASSYGGINTEAFF
v_call: TRBV29-1; j_call: TRBJ2-7; cdr3_aa: CSVGEGPYEQYF
v_call: TRBV15; j_call: TRBJ1-1; cdr3_aa: CATSRDMTVTEAFF
v_call: TRBV7-3; j_call: TRBJ2-2; cdr3_aa: CASAPGQGGSGEPFF
v_call: TRBV12-3/TRBV12-4; j_call: TRBJ2-6; cdr3_aa: CASSSQGEGANVLTF
v_call: TRBV30; j_call: TRBJ1-1; cdr3_aa: CAWSVRGTEAFF
v_call: TRBV10-3; j_call: TRBJ2-2; cdr3_aa: CATGLAGDLGTGELFF
v_call: TRBV6-5; j_call: TRBJ2-3; cdr3_aa: CASSYSISGTDTQYF
v_call: TRBV18; j_call: TRBJ1-4; cdr3_aa: CASTGTLNKKLFF
v_call: TRBV15; j_call: TRBJ2-3; cdr3_aa: CATRDLSGAQSGFADTQYF
v_call: TRBV20-1; j_call: TRBJ2-1; cdr3_aa: CSASLLAGYNEQFF
v_call: TRBV13; j_call: TRBJ1-1; cdr3_aa: CASSLTGDNTEAFF
v_call: TRBV10-3; j_call: TRBJ1-4; cdr3_aa: CAIKTGPNEKLFF
v_call: TRBV6-2/TRBV6-3; j_call: TRBJ1-6; cdr3_aa: CASTAAGQGANSPLHF
v_call: TRBV4-2; j_call: TRBJ2-1; cdr3_aa: CASSREQGLDYNEQFF
v_call: TRBV7-2; j_call: TRBJ1-2; cdr3_aa: CASSFYGDYGYTF
v_call: TRBV7-2; j_call: TRBJ2-1; cdr3_aa: CASSPAGLGVTNEQFF
v_call: TRBV5-1; j_call: TRBJ2-1; cdr3_aa: CASSLRDTVDYNEQFF
v_call: TRBV7-2; j_call: TRBJ1-1; cdr3_aa: CASSLNPSVTGQAFF
v_call: TRBV30; j_call: TRBJ1-5; cdr3_aa: CAWSLQGGNQPQHF
v_call: TRBV18; j_call: TRBJ2-2; cdr3_aa: CASSPLQAGTGELFF
v_call: TRBV29-1; j_call: TRBJ2-1; cdr3_aa: CSVVLAGRNEQFF
v_call: TRBV4-2; j_call: TRBJ2-7; cdr3_aa: CASSQAKTSYSYEQYF
v_call: TRBV6-1; j_call: TRBJ1-5; cdr3_aa: CASKTGTGIDSNQPQHF
v_call: TRBV3-1; j_call: TRBJ2-1; cdr3_aa: CASSQVLGGTFGNEQFF
v_call: TRBV27; j_call: TRBJ2-3; cdr3_aa: CASSLDRGLTDTQYF
v_call: TRBV30; j_call: TRBJ2-7; cdr3_aa: CAWTGGTVPFYEQYF
v_call: TRBV7-2; j_call: TRBJ2-5; cdr3_aa: CASRFHWEETQYF
v_call: TRBV5-1; j_call: TRBJ2-1; cdr3_aa: CASSPGTSGINEQFF
v_call: TRBV19; j_call: TRBJ2-1; cdr3_aa: CASSTGTGQNNEQFF
v_call: TRBV18; j_call: TRBJ2-1; cdr3_aa: CASSPSGVDYNEQFF
v_call: TRBV7-3; j_call: TRBJ1-6; cdr3_aa: CASSLVGGGNSPLHF
v_call: TRBV27; j_call: TRBJ2-7; cdr3_aa: CASSSGQVSYEQYF
v_call: TRBV27; j_call: TRBJ1-2; cdr3_aa: CASSFGAGYGYTF
v_call: TRBV25-1; j_call: TRBJ2-2; cdr3_aa: CASTRDRLNTGELFF
v_call: TRBV29-1; j_call: TRBJ2-2; cdr3_aa: CSGQAGGYTGELFF
v_call: TRBV20-1; j_call: TRBJ2-7; cdr3_aa: CSARTGGRYEQYF
v_call: TRBV14; j_call: TRBJ1-6; cdr3_aa: CASSRTLNSPLHF
v_call: TRBV18; j_call: TRBJ2-2; cdr3_aa: CASSPRSGPQANTGELFF
v_call: TRBV11-2; j_call: TRBJ2-2; cdr3_aa: CASSFAGGSLSTGELFF
v_call: TRBV4-1; j_call: TRBJ2-5; cdr3_aa: CASSQVQQYGAQYF
v_call: TRBV27; j_call: TRBJ2-7; cdr3_aa: CASSSRYEQYF
v_call: TRBV18; j_call: TRBJ2-1; cdr3_aa: CASSQAGESWNEQFF
v_call: TRBV4-2; j_call: TRBJ1-6; cdr3_aa: CASSPGQGSPLHF
v_call: TRBV7-6; j_call: TRBJ2-7; cdr3_aa: CASSPLSGGWGPYEQYF